Listed here is a single T cell receptor beta chain. Random hexamers primed reverse transcription of about 0.5 to 1 ug RNA. TCRdb re-analysed the immunoSEQ multiplex PCR reads in MiXCR, keeping a single row per CDR3 protein. The table lists more than 150,000 distinct CDR3 sequences, nearly 97% of them singletons. This sample is drawn from a study of CD8 T cells in Susac syndrome. V lost 1 base and J 10 bases, leaving 7 bases between the germline ends. Germline CDR1 and CDR2: MGHRA and YSYEKL. This CDR3 is 12 amino acids long. The chain employs TRBV4-1 and TRBJ2-2; no definite D call. The TCR sequence derives from a human donor with multiple sclerosis. The sample consisted of CD8+ T cells from PBMCs. Here the CDR3 DNA reads TGCGCCAGCAGCCAAGTCCAGGAGGAGCTGTTTTTT. Translation: CASSQVQEELFF.